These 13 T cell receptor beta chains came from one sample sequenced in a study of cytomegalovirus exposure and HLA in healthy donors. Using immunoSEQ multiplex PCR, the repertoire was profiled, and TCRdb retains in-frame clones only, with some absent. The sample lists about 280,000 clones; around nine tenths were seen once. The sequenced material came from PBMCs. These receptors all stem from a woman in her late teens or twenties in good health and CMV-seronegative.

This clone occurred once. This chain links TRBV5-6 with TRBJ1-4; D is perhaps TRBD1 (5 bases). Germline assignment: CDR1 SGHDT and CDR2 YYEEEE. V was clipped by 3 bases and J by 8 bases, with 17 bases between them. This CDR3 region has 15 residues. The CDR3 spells CASSSGGGPREKLFF. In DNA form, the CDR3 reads TGTGCCAGCAGCTCCGGGGGAGGCCCCCGGGAAAAACTGTTTTTT.

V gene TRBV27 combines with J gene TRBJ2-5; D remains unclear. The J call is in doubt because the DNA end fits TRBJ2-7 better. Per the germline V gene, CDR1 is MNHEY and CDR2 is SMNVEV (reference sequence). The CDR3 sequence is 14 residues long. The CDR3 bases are TGTGCCAGCAGTTTTGGTGCACTGGGCTACGAGCAGTACTTC. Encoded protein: CASSFGALGYEQYF.

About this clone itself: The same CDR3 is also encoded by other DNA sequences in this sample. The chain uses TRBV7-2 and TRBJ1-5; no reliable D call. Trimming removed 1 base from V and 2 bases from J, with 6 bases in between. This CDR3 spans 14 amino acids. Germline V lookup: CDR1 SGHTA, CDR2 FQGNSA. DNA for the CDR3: TGTGCCAGCAGCTTAGTGCAGGGCAATCAGCCCCAGCATTTT. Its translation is CASSLVQGNQPQHF.

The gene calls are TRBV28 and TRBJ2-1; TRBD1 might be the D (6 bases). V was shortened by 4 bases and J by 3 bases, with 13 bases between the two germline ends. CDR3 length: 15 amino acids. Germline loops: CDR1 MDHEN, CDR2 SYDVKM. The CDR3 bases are TGTGCCAGCAGTTCCACAGGGATTCGCTACAATGAGCAGTTCTTC. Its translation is CASSSTGIRYNEQFF.

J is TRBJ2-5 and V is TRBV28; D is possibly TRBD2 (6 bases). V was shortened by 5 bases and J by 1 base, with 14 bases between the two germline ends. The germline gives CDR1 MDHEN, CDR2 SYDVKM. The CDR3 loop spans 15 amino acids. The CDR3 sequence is CASSRGGLIQETQYF. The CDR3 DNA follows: TGTGCCAGCAGTCGGGGAGGACTGATCCAAGAGACCCAGTACTTC.

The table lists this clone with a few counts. CDR3: CASSRTRLAGHEQYF. The CDR3 bases are TGTGCCAGCAGCCGCACTAGACTAGCGGGGCACGAGCAGTACTTC. V is TRBV7-2 and J is TRBJ2-7, with 11 bases that match TRBD2. CDR1 is SGHTA, CDR2 FQGNSA, per germline. The CDR3 spans 15 residues. J was trimmed by 5 bases and V by 5 bases; bases with no gene match: 8.

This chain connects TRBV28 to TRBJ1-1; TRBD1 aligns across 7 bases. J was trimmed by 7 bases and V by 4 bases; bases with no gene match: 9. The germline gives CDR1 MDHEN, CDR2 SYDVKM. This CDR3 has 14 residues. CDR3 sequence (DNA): TGTGCCAGCAGTTCCGACGGGGGACAGAGTGAAGCTTTCTTT. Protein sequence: CASSSDGGQSEAFF.

CDR3 in amino acids: CASSLLGGLYGYTF. The CDR3 DNA reads as TGTGCCAGCAGTTTATTGGGGGGGCTCTATGGCTACACCTTC. This chain links TRBV27 with TRBJ1-2, with a possible D match to TRBD1 (6 bases). V lost 1 base to trimming and J lost 4 bases, with 10 bases between them. Germline CDR1 reads MNHEY; CDR2 reads SMNVEV (reference sequence). The CDR3 spans 14 residues.

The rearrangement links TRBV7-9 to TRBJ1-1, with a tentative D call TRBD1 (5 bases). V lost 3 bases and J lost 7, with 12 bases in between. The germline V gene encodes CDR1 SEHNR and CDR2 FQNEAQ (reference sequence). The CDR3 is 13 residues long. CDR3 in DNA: TGTGCCAGCAGCTTCGGGGGGATAGGTGAAGCTTTCTTT. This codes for CASSFGGIGEAFF.

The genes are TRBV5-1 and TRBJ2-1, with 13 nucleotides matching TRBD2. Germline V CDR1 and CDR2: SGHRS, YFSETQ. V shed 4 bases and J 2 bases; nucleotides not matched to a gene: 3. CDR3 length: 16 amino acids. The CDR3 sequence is CASSVGLAGTYNEQFF. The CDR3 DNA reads TGCGCCAGCAGCGTGGGACTAGCGGGGACCTACAATGAGCAGTTCTTC.

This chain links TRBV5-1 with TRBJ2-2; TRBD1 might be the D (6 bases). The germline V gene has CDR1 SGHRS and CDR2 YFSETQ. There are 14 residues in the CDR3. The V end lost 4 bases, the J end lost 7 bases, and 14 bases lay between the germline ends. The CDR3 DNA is TGCGCCAGCAGCCTGGAACAGGGCGTCGGGGAGCTGTTTTTT. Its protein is CASSLEQGVGELFF.

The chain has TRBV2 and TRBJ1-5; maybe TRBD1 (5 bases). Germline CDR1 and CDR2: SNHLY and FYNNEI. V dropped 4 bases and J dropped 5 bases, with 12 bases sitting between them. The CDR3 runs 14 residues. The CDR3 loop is CASSGGQRDQPQHF. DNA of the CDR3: TGTGCCAGCAGTGGCGGACAACGAGATCAGCCCCAGCATTTT.

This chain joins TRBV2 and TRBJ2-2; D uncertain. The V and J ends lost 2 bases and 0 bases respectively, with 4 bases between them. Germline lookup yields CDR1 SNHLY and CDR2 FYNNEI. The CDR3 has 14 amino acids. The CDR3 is CASSERPNTGELFF. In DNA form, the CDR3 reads TGTGCCAGCAGTGAACGTCCGAACACCGGGGAGCTGTTTTTT. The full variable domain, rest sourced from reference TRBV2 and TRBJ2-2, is EPEVTQTPSHQVTQMGQEVILRCVPISNHLYFYWYRQILGQKVEFLVSFYNNEISEKSEIFDDQFSVERPDGSNFTLKIRSTKLEDSAMYFCASSERPNTGELFFGEGSRLTVL.